Presented here are 27 T cell receptor beta chains from one specimen sequenced in a study of CD8 T cells in Susac syndrome. The RNA input was about 0.45 to 1 ug, and it was reverse transcribed with random hexamers. TCRdb re-called the immunoSEQ multiplex PCR reads with MiXCR, one entry per CDR3 protein. This sample yields more than 100,000 distinct CDR3 sequences, of which roughly 94% are seen a single time; 0.28% belongs to the top ten. Material: CD8+ T cells from PBMCs. Every receptor here comes from a human donor with Susac syndrome.

This rearrangement joins TRBV11-2 to TRBJ2-7; a weak D match, TRBD1 (6 bases). Trimming stripped 5 bases from V and 3 bases from J, with 11 bases between. The CDR3 is 13 amino acids. The germline gives CDR1 SGHAT, CDR2 FQNNGV. The CDR3 bases are TGTGCCAGCAGCCACGAACAGGGCTACGAGCAGTACTTC. It codes for CASSHEQGYEQYF.

This sequence joins TRBV5-6 and TRBJ1-6; D remains unclear. The CDR3 loop spans 14 amino acids. From germline, CDR1 is SGHDT and CDR2 YYEEEE. The V end was cut by 2 bases, the J end by 13 bases, with 16 bases between. The CDR3 region has the DNA TGTGCCAGCAGCTTACACACCTCGTTTCTGCCCCTCCACTTT. As protein: CASSLHTSFLPLHF.

The chain couples TRBV4-2 to TRBJ2-7; D is perhaps TRBD1 (5 bases). Germline V gives CDR1 LGHNA, CDR2 YNFKEQ. Between the trimmed V and J ends, which lost 0 bases and 0 bases, there was a span of 9 bases. The CDR3 is made up of 15 amino acids. CDR3 DNA: TGTGCCAGCAGCCAAGAAAGGGGCCACTCCTACGAGCAGTACTTC. Translated, it gives CASSQERGHSYEQYF.

The genes are TRBV9 and TRBJ1-5; tentatively, D is TRBD1 (5 bases). CDR1 is SGDLS and CDR2 is YYNGEE in the germline V gene. The CDR3 covers 15 residues. V was pared by 6 bases and J by 1 base, with 14 bases between. The CDR3 is CASNPRGESNQPQHF. The CDR3 coding sequence is TGTGCCAGCAACCCCCGGGGGGAGAGCAATCAGCCCCAGCATTTT.

The chain carries TRBV9 and TRBJ1-1, with 10 positions matching TRBD1. CDR3 length: 15 amino acids. V lost 3 bases and J lost 5; bases outside the gene matches: 7. In germline, CDR1 is SGDLS, CDR2 YYNGEE. In DNA form, the CDR3 reads TGTGCCAGCAGCGGGCGACAGGGGGCTGGGACTGAAGCTTTCTTT. Its translation is CASSGRQGAGTEAFF.

The rearrangement joins TRBV29-1 to TRBJ2-1, with D unclear. This CDR3 comprises 10 residues. V was cut by 3 bases and J by 11 bases, with 8 bases left in between. Germline V gene sequence: CDR1 SQVTM, CDR2 ANQGSEA. DNA for the CDR3: TGCAGCGTTGATGGGCTTAAGCAGTTCTTC. Protein product: CSVDGLKQFF.

This chain connects TRBV12-3 or TRBV12-4 to TRBJ2-7, with TRBD2 matching 7 bases. V gave up 4 bases and J gave up 4 bases; unmatched junction bases: 4. CDR3 length equals 13 residues. CDR3 sequence reads: CASSSSGPYEQYF. In nucleotides, the CDR3 is TGTGCCAGCAGTTCTAGCGGTCCTTACGAGCAGTACTTC.

The chain links TRBV12-3 or TRBV12-4 to TRBJ2-7, with 8 bases matching TRBD1. This CDR3 region has 14 residues. After removal of 5 bases from V and 3 bases from J, the junction contained 6 bases not matched to a gene. In nucleotides, the CDR3 is TGTGCCAGCAGTGACAGGGGTGTAGTCTACGAGCAGTACTTC. Translating gives CASSDRGVVYEQYF.

The chain links TRBV7-8 to TRBJ2-1, with a weak D call TRBD1 (6 bases). The CDR3 spans 15 residues. V lost 4 bases to trimming and J lost 4 bases, with 14 bases between them. CDR1 is SGHVS, CDR2 FQNEAQ, per germline. The DNA for the CDR3 is TGTGCCAGCAGCTCACAGACGACAGGATACAATGAGCAGTTCTTC. It codes for CASSSQTTGYNEQFF.

The rearrangement joins TRBV4-2 to TRBJ2-1, with 9 bases identical to TRBD2. The V gene end was trimmed by 3 bases and the J gene end by 3 bases; junction bases not matched to a gene: 6. The CDR3 totals 16 residues. The germline CDR1 and CDR2 sequences are LGHNA and YNFKEQ. CDR3 residues: CASSQEAGGLYNEQFF. The CDR3 nucleotides read TGTGCCAGCAGCCAGGAAGCGGGGGGCCTCTACAATGAGCAGTTCTTC.

This chain connects TRBV9 to TRBJ2-2, with 7 nucleotides matching TRBD1. Germline CDR1 is SGDLS and CDR2 is YYNGEE. The length of the CDR3 is 14 residues. Trimming took 3 bases from V and 6 from J; bases not matched to a gene: 5. The CDR3 protein is CASSAPTGSGELFF. CDR3 nucleotides: TGTGCCAGCAGCGCGCCGACAGGGTCCGGGGAGCTGTTTTTT.

The rearrangement uses TRBV4-3 and TRBJ1-1; D is perhaps TRBD1 (5 bases). V was clipped by 8 bases and J by 0 bases, with 16 bases between them. The length of the CDR3 is 15 residues. Germline V gene sequence: CDR1 LGHNA, CDR2 YSLEER. The CDR3 DNA reads TGCGCCAGCGATAGAGGGGACGGTATGAACACTGAAGCTTTCTTT. Protein product: CASDRGDGMNTEAFF.

The chain carries TRBV5-4 and TRBJ2-1; 7 positions agree with TRBD1. The CDR3 totals 15 residues. In germline, CDR1 is SGHNT, CDR2 YYREEE (reference sequence). V shed 4 bases and J 1 base; nucleotides not matched to a gene: 5. The CDR3 sequence: CASSTGDSSYNEQFF. CDR3 in DNA: TGTGCCAGCAGCACAGGGGACAGTTCCTACAATGAGCAGTTCTTC.

V usage is TRBV20-1 and J usage is TRBJ1-2, with 9 bases fitting TRBD1. The CDR3 has 15 amino acids. From germline, CDR1 is DFQATT and CDR2 SNEGSKA (reference sequence). With 0 bases clipped from V and 4 bases from J, the junction kept 6 bases outside the gene matches. The CDR3 is CSAREDRGEFYGYTF. The CDR3 coding sequence is TGCAGTGCTAGAGAGGACAGGGGCGAGTTCTATGGCTACACCTTC.

The chain combines TRBV10-2 with TRBJ2-7, with D possibly matching TRBD1 (6 bases). Trimming stripped 7 bases from V and 2 bases from J, with 9 bases between. There are 12 residues in the CDR3. Germline V gene data show CDR1 as WSHSY and CDR2 as SAAADI. CDR3 bases: TGCGCCAGCACAGGGGACCCCTACGAGCAGTACTTC. Amino acid sequence: CASTGDPYEQYF.

CDR3 bases: TGTGCCAGTAGTATAGATGGGGAAGGATACGAGCAGTACTTC. Translating it yields CASSIDGEGYEQYF. The V and J genes are TRBV19 and TRBJ2-7; no clear D gene. The germline V gene has CDR1 LNHDA and CDR2 SQIVND (reference sequence). Deletions cut 0 bases from V and 4 bases from J, with 10 bases between. The CDR3 is 14 amino acids.

The gene calls are TRBV6-5 and TRBJ2-1; TRBD2 matches 10 bases. The CDR3 runs 16 residues. Unmatched junction bases numbered 7, after V lost 3 bases and J lost 5 bases. CDR1 and CDR2 from the germline V gene are MNHEY and SVGAGI. CDR3 sequence: CASSYYSGGADNEQFF. For the CDR3, the DNA is TGTGCCAGCAGTTATTACAGCGGGGGGGCCGACAATGAGCAGTTCTTC.

V usage is TRBV18 and J usage is TRBJ1-3; the D is unclear. The CDR3 has 16 amino acids. Trimming removed 3 bases from V and 0 bases from J, with 12 bases in between. Germline values: CDR1 KGHSH, CDR2 LQKENI. The CDR3 DNA sequence: TGTGCCAGCTCACCGAGCCCGGGGAGCTCTGGAAACACCATATATTTT. Protein sequence: CASSPSPGSSGNTIYF.

This chain links TRBV15 with TRBJ2-3; D might be TRBD2 (6 bases). This CDR3 has 12 residues. Per the germline V gene, CDR1 is LNHNV and CDR2 is YYDKDF (reference sequence). The V end was cut by 8 bases, the J end by 6 bases, with 12 bases between. This CDR3 is CATRLVGDTQYF. The CDR3 DNA follows: TGTGCCACCCGACTAGTTGGTGATACGCAGTATTTT.

V is TRBV30 and J is TRBJ1-5; TRBD1 matches at 7 bases. The CDR3 length is 14 residues. Trimming took 5 bases from V and 4 from J; bases not matched to a gene: 8. Per the germline V gene, CDR1 is GTSNPN and CDR2 is SVGIG (reference sequence). The CDR3 DNA reads TGTGCCTGGGGGCCAGGGGGGGGGAATCAGCCCCAGCATTTT. This sequence encodes CAWGPGGGNQPQHF.

This chain connects TRBV12-3 or TRBV12-4 to TRBJ1-1; no definite D call. V was trimmed by 4 bases and J by 11 bases, leaving 14 bases between them. The CDR3 is 12 residues long. The CDR3 loop reads CASSSYTELAFF. The CDR3 DNA sequence: TGTGCCAGCAGTTCCTACACCGAGCTTGCTTTCTTT.

This sequence joins TRBV20-1 and TRBJ2-6; possible D gene TRBD1, 6 bases. CDR1 is DFQATT and CDR2 is SNEGSKA in the germline V gene (reference sequence). The length of the CDR3 is 14 residues. Trimming shortened V by 4 bases and J by 2 bases, and 9 bases separated the two germline ends. CDR3 sequence (DNA): TGCAGTGCTAAAGGGACACCTGGGGCCAACGTCCTGACTTTC. This sequence encodes CSAKGTPGANVLTF.

The V call is TRBV15, the J call TRBJ1-5, with D tentatively TRBD1 (5 bases). The V end lost 5 bases, the J end lost 6 bases, and 11 bases lay between the germline ends. This CDR3 has 13 amino acids. CDR1 and CDR2 (germline): LNHNV, YYDKDF (reference sequence). The CDR3 spells CATSGGGSQPQHF. The DNA for the CDR3 is TGTGCCACCAGCGGCGGGGGGAGTCAGCCCCAGCATTTT.

The CDR3 is CSVEAGENTEAFF. The CDR3 DNA reads TGCAGCGTTGAGGCAGGAGAGAACACTGAAGCTTTCTTT. This chain uses TRBV29-1 with TRBJ1-1, with D uncertain. Trimming shortened V by 3 bases and J by 1 base, and 9 bases separated the two germline ends. The CDR3 contains 13 residues. Germline assignment: CDR1 SQVTM and CDR2 ANQGSEA.

The chain joins TRBV27 to TRBJ2-3; 9 positions agree with TRBD2. This CDR3 region has 15 residues. V lost 6 bases and J lost 5; bases outside the gene matches: 9. Germline V CDR1 and CDR2: MNHEY, SMNVEV (reference sequence). The CDR3 nucleotides read TGTGCCAGCAGCAGCTCTAGCGGGGTACTAGATACGCAGTATTTT. This sequence encodes CASSSSSGVLDTQYF.

The V and J genes are TRBV4-1 and TRBJ2-1; D is ambiguous. The germline V gene encodes CDR1 MGHRA and CDR2 YSYEKL. This CDR3 has 11 residues. V was trimmed by 2 bases and J by 9 bases, leaving 5 bases between them. The CDR3 loop is CASSQTGEQFF. The CDR3, as DNA: TGCGCCAGCAGCCAAACCGGTGAGCAGTTCTTC.

The V call is TRBV29-1, the J call TRBJ2-7; 10 bases match TRBD2. The V and J ends lost 6 bases and 0 bases, in that order; junction bases with no gene match: 11. The CDR3 contains 16 residues. CDR1 is SQVTM, CDR2 ANQGSEA, per germline. CDR3 in amino acids: CSVESVAGGDSYEQYF. For the CDR3, the DNA is TGCAGCGTAGAGTCGGTAGCGGGGGGTGACTCCTACGAGCAGTACTTC.